Shown below are 26 T cell receptor beta chains from a single sample sequenced in a study of PD-L1 blockade in urothelial cancer. Profiled with immunoSEQ multiplex PCR; TCRdb holds only in-frame clones, not every one. The sample includes approximately 100,000 clones, about 91% of them seen just once. The starting material was PBMCs, obtained around atezolizumab (anti-PD-L1) treatment. The source of these receptors is an elderly woman with urothelial cancer.

The V gene is TRBV7-2, the J gene TRBJ1-4; tentatively, D is TRBD1 (5 bases). This CDR3 contains 14 residues. Germline CDR1 reads SGHTA; CDR2 reads FQGNSA. V was cut by 5 bases and J by 11 bases, with 18 bases left in between. CDR3 coding DNA: TGTGCCAGCAGCCGAGACCGCCTCGGGGGGAAACTGTTTTTT. It translates to CASSRDRLGGKLFF. The entire variable domain, with the rest obtained from reference TRBV7-2 and TRBJ1-4, is as follows: GAGVSQSPSNKVTEKGKDVELRCDPISGHTALYWYRQSLGQGLEFLIYFQGNSAPDKSGLPSDRFSAERTGGSVSTLTIQRTQQEDSAVYLCASSRDRLGGKLFFGSGTQLSVL.

This chain connects TRBV27 to TRBJ1-4; 9 bases fit TRBD1. From germline, CDR1 is MNHEY and CDR2 SMNVEV (reference sequence). CDR3 size: 13 residues. V dropped 7 bases and J dropped 8; count of bases not matched to a gene: 5. In nucleotides, the CDR3 is TGTGCCAGCACCAGACAGGGGGAGGAAAAACTGTTTTTT. Amino acid sequence: CASTRQGEEKLFF. The entire variable domain, with the rest obtained from reference TRBV27 and TRBJ1-4, is as follows: EAQVTQNPRYLITVTGKKLTVTCSQNMNHEYMSWYRQDPGLGLRQIYYSMNVEVTDKGDVPEGYKVSRKEKRNFPLILESPSPNQTSLYFCASTRQGEEKLFFGSGTQLSVL.

This clone was seen once. The chain joins TRBV7-8 to TRBJ2-3, with TRBD2 identical over 11 bases. This CDR3 has 16 residues. The V segment lost 4 bases and the J segment 8 bases; nucleotides outside the gene matches: 11. Germline CDR1 SGHVS, CDR2 FQNEAQ. The CDR3 here is CASSSTTSGNPRTQYF. CDR3 in DNA: TGTGCCAGCAGCTCCACGACTAGCGGGAACCCTCGTACGCAGTATTTT.

This clone has just one count. The rearrangement joins TRBV9 to TRBJ2-3; D not certain. This CDR3 is built from 15 residues. Germline V gives CDR1 SGDLS, CDR2 YYNGEE. V lost 0 bases, J lost 0 bases, and 8 bases lay in between. The CDR3 DNA is TGTGCCAGCAGCGTAGCTGGTACAAGCACAGATACGCAGTATTTT. Translated: CASSVAGTSTDTQYF. Complete variable domain (other parts from reference TRBV9 and TRBJ2-3): DSGVTQTPKHLITATGQRVTLRCSPRSGDLSVYWYQQSLDQGLQFLIQYYNGEERAKGNILERFSAQQFPDLHSELNLSSLELGDSALYFCASSVAGTSTDTQYFGPGTRLTVL.

The DNA for the CDR3 is TGTGCCAGCAGTGAAAACGGCAGGGGTAAGCAGTACTTC. Amino acid sequence: CASSENGRGKQYF. The chain is built from TRBV2 and TRBJ2-7, with TRBD1 as a possible D gene (6 bases). Germline assignment: CDR1 SNHLY and CDR2 FYNNEI. V lost 2 bases and J 8 bases, leaving 13 bases between the germline ends. CDR3 length: 13 amino acids.

The V call is TRBV27, the J call TRBJ2-1, with TRBD2 matching 7 bases. CDR3 length equals 14 residues. Germline-derived CDR1 and CDR2 are MNHEY and SMNVEV (reference sequence). V shed 3 bases and J 3 bases; nucleotides not matched to a gene: 2. Here the CDR3 reads CASSLLAVYNEQFF. CDR3 nucleotides: TGTGCCAGCAGTTTGCTAGCGGTCTACAATGAGCAGTTCTTC.

This clone has a single count. The V call is TRBV5-4, the J call TRBJ2-7; 7 nucleotides align to TRBD2. CDR3 length: 16 amino acids. Germline-derived CDR1 and CDR2 are SGHNT and YYREEE (reference sequence). Trimming removed 7 bases from V and 5 bases from J; junction bases left unmatched: 18. DNA for the CDR3: TGTGCCAGCTCCTGGACCAGGGCTAGCGGTAGGGACGAGCAGTACTTC. Residues: CASSWTRASGRDEQYF.

The chain joins TRBV5-1 to TRBJ2-1; the D gene is possibly TRBD2 (6 bases). This CDR3 contains 13 residues. V was cut by 4 bases and J by 9 bases, with 14 bases left in between. Per the germline V gene, CDR1 is SGHRS and CDR2 is YFSETQ. The CDR3 region is CASSGRLVPEQFF. DNA of the CDR3: TGCGCCAGCAGCGGGAGACTAGTCCCTGAGCAGTTCTTC.

The CDR3 DNA follows: TGTGCCAGCAGCGTGGGAGGGACAGGGGGCAGCGAGCAGTACTTC. Translated: CASSVGGTGGSEQYF. This chain connects TRBV9 to TRBJ2-7, with TRBD1 matching over 12 bases. Germline lookup yields CDR1 SGDLS and CDR2 YYNGEE. The CDR3 has 15 amino acids. V lost 2 bases and J lost 6; bases outside the gene matches: 6.

Only a few counts were recorded for this clone. The chain joins TRBV5-1 to TRBJ2-2; a possible D gene is TRBD2 (6 bases). Germline V gives CDR1 SGHRS, CDR2 YFSETQ. V lost 2 bases and J 6 bases, leaving 8 bases between the germline ends. This CDR3 is 13 amino acids long. The CDR3 nucleotides read TGCGCCAGCAGCTTCGGCGGGGCCGGGGAGCTGTTTTTT. Encoded protein: CASSFGGAGELFF.

This clone was counted once. The V and J genes are TRBV2 and TRBJ2-3; D unresolved. CDR3 length equals 14 residues. Trimming removed 2 bases from V and 1 base from J, with 7 bases in between. Germline V gives CDR1 SNHLY, CDR2 FYNNEI. The CDR3 loop reads CASSEFLGTDTQYF. CDR3 in DNA: TGTGCCAGCAGTGAATTCCTCGGCACAGATACGCAGTATTTT.

V is TRBV6-5 and J is TRBJ2-1; D uncertain. This CDR3 has 13 residues. Trimming removed 4 bases from V and 4 bases from J, with 8 bases in between. Germline CDR1 MNHEY, CDR2 SVGAGI. The CDR3 bases are TGTGCCAGCAGTTCCGACGGGTACAATGAGCAGTTCTTC. Amino acid sequence: CASSSDGYNEQFF.

The V and J genes are TRBV29-1 and TRBJ2-7, with 8 bases matching TRBD1. Germline assignment: CDR1 SQVTM and CDR2 ANQGSEA. V was pared by 4 bases and J by 3 bases, with 5 bases of the junction left unmatched. The CDR3 runs to 13 residues. CDR3 amino acids: CSVVVRGHYEQYF. CDR3 sequence (DNA): TGCAGCGTTGTGGTCAGGGGGCACTACGAGCAGTACTTC.

The CDR3 is CASSRERRETQYF. In nucleotides, the CDR3 is TGTGCCAGTAGTCGGGAGAGGAGGGAGACCCAGTACTTC. The chain carries TRBV19 and TRBJ2-5; D is perhaps TRBD2 (6 bases). Trimming took 5 bases from V and 5 from J, leaving 12 bases between them. The CDR3 runs to 13 residues. Germline CDR1 and CDR2: LNHDA and SQIVND (reference sequence).

This clone was seen once. This sequence joins TRBV6-5 and TRBJ2-2, with 14 bases lining up with TRBD2. The length of the CDR3 is 16 residues. From germline, CDR1 is MNHEY and CDR2 SVGAGI. The trim removed 4 bases at V and 5 bases at J, leaving 3 bases unmatched. CDR3 nucleotide sequence: TGTGCCAGCAGTTTAGGACTAGCGGGAGGTACCGGGGAGCTGTTTTTT. Translated: CASSLGLAGGTGELFF.

This clone was counted once. The chain has TRBV25-1 and TRBJ2-1; 11 bases fit TRBD2. V lost 7 bases to trimming and J lost 4 bases; unmatched junction nucleotides: 3. The CDR3 contains 14 residues. Germline-derived CDR1 and CDR2 are MGHDK and SYGVNS. CDR3 loop: CASTPSGRYNEQFF. CDR3 DNA: TGTGCCAGCACACCTAGCGGGAGGTACAATGAGCAGTTCTTC.

V usage is TRBV29-1 and J usage is TRBJ2-7; weak D call: TRBD2 (6 bases). Trimming took 0 bases from V and 3 from J, leaving 15 bases between them. CDR1 and CDR2 from the germline V gene are SQVTM and ANQGSEA. The CDR3 loop spans 15 amino acids. CDR3 sequence reads: CSVEDPPSGHYEQYF. In DNA, the CDR3 is TGCAGCGTTGAAGATCCCCCCAGCGGGCACTACGAGCAGTACTTC.

The rearrangement joins TRBV5-4 to TRBJ1-2, with D tentatively TRBD1 (6 bases). The ends were cut back, 3 bases at V and 4 bases at J, with 10 bases in the middle. From germline, CDR1 is SGHNT and CDR2 YYREEE (reference sequence). The length of the CDR3 is 13 residues. The CDR3 region is CASSSDSSYGYTF. CDR3 bases: TGTGCCAGCAGCTCGGACAGTTCCTATGGCTACACCTTC.

The chain employs TRBV5-4 and TRBJ2-1; D perhaps matches TRBD1 (6 bases). Germline V gene sequence: CDR1 SGHNT, CDR2 YYREEE (reference sequence). V gave up 3 bases and J gave up 5 bases, with 21 bases separating them. This CDR3 spans 17 amino acids. The CDR3 DNA sequence: TGTGCCAGCAGCTCTACAGGGTTCGCAGGGACGGACAATGAGCAGTTCTTC. Amino acids: CASSSTGFAGTDNEQFF. Filled out from reference TRBV5-4 and TRBJ2-1, the complete variable domain reads ETGVTQSPTHLIKTRGQQVTLRCSSQSGHNTVSWYQQALGQGPQFIFQYYREEENGRGNFPPRFSGLQFPNYSSELNVNALELDDSALYLCASSSTGFAGTDNEQFFGPGTRLTVL.

The J gene is TRBJ1-2, the V gene TRBV6-9, with a possible D match to TRBD1 (5 bases). Trimming stripped 4 bases from V and 4 bases from J, with 16 bases between. The CDR3 has 15 residues. Germline lookup yields CDR1 MNHGY and CDR2 SVAAGI. CDR3 coding DNA: TGTGCCAGCAGTTGCCTCGGGGCCGGGGGCTATGGCTACACCTTC. Protein sequence: CASSCLGAGGYGYTF.

The CDR3 is CASSAPGAGGRDTQYF. The CDR3, as DNA: TGTGCCAGCAGTGCCCCCGGGGCGGGAGGACGAGATACGCAGTATTTT. This rearrangement joins TRBV28 to TRBJ2-3, with TRBD2 matching over 8 bases. Germline CDR1 and CDR2: MDHEN and SYDVKM. Unmatched junction bases numbered 12, after V lost 5 bases and J lost 5 bases. This CDR3 region has 16 residues.

This chain connects TRBV18 to TRBJ1-4; weak D call: TRBD1 (6 bases). The CDR3 length is 16 residues. Deletions cut 3 bases from V and 8 bases from J, with 19 bases between. Germline values: CDR1 KGHSH, CDR2 LQKENI. CDR3: CASSPYARGAREKLFF. DNA for the CDR3: TGTGCCAGCTCACCGTACGCCAGGGGCGCTCGGGAAAAACTGTTTTTT.

J is TRBJ2-7 and V is TRBV28, with 9 bases identical to TRBD2. The germline CDR1 and CDR2 sequences are MDHEN and SYDVKM. CDR3 length equals 16 residues. Trimming took 2 bases from V and 6 from J; bases not matched to a gene: 11. The CDR3 DNA reads as TGTGCCAGCAGTTTAGATAGCGCGGGAGGGCTGATCGAGCAGTACTTC. Translation gives CASSLDSAGGLIEQYF. Full variable domain (missing parts from reference TRBV28 and TRBJ2-7): DVKVTQSSRYLVKRTGEKVFLECVQDMDHENMFWYRQDPGLGLRLIYFSYDVKMKEKGDIPEGYSVSREKKERFSLILESASTNQTSMYLCASSLDSAGGLIEQYFGPGTRLTVT.

The chain carries TRBV28 and TRBJ2-3, with TRBD1 as a possible D gene (5 bases). The CDR3 length is 14 residues. Germline V gives CDR1 MDHEN, CDR2 SYDVKM. Trimming cost V 6 bases and J 2 bases, with 12 bases left between them. CDR3 residues: CASRQDMLTDTQYF. The CDR3 DNA follows: TGTGCCAGCAGGCAGGACATGCTCACAGATACGCAGTATTTT.

About this clone: This same CDR3 is encoded by further DNA sequences in the sample. The gene calls are TRBV7-2 and TRBJ1-1; D is unclear. Germline CDR1 SGHTA, CDR2 FQGNSA. V gave up 1 base and J gave up 0 bases, with 9 bases separating them. The CDR3 is 15 residues long. DNA for the CDR3: TGTGCCAGCAGCTTAGATGCGGGTATGAACACTGAAGCTTTCTTT. It yields the protein CASSLDAGMNTEAFF.

This chain uses TRBV18 with TRBJ1-2; 8 nucleotides match TRBD1. Per the germline V gene, CDR1 is KGHSH and CDR2 is LQKENI. The V gene end was trimmed by 6 bases and the J gene end by 5 bases; junction bases not matched to a gene: 5. The CDR3 covers 13 residues. This CDR3 is CASSQQGEYGYTF. CDR3 bases: TGTGCCAGCTCTCAACAGGGGGAATATGGCTACACCTTC.